This T cell receptor (beta chain) emerged from a study of T cell responses to AZD1222 COVID-19 vaccine. Clones were read by immunoSEQ multiplex PCR, and TCRdb kept only the in-frame ones, dropping some. In the table there are 160,000 or so clones, 88% of which are singletons. V was clipped by 3 bases and J by 7 bases, with 12 bases between them. Looked up from germline, CDR1 is ENHRY and CDR2 is SYGVKD. This CDR3 is 13 amino acids long. This receptor was obtained from an adult in good health. V and J are TRBV10-3 and TRBJ1-1; no reliable D call. The specimen comprised peripheral blood, sampled on day 0 of AZD1222 vaccination. For the CDR3, the DNA is TGTGCCATCAGTGAAAAGTACTGGGATGAAGCTTTCTTT. As protein: CAISEKYWDEAFF.